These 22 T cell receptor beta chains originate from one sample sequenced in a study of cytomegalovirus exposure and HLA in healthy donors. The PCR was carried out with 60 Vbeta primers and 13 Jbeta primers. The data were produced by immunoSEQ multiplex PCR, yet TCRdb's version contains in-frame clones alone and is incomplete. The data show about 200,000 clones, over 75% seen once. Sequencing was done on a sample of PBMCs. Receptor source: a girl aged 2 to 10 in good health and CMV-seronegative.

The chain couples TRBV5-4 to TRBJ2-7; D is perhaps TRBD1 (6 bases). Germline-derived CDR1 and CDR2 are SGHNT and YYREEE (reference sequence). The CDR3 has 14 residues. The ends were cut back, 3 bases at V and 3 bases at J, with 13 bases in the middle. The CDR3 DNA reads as TGTGCCAGCAGCTGGATTGGACAGAGCTACGAGCAGTACTTC. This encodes CASSWIGQSYEQYF.

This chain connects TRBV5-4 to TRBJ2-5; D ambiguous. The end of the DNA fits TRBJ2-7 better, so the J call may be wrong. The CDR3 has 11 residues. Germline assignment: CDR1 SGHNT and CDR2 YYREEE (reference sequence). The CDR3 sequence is CASSSAYEQYF. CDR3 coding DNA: TGTGCCAGCAGCTCCGCCTACGAGCAGTACTTC.

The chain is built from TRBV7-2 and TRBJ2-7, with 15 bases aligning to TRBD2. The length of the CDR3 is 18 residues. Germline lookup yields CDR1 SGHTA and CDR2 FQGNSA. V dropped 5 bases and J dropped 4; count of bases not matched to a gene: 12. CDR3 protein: CASSLRTSGRAGSYEQYF. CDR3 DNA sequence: TGTGCCAGCAGCCTCCGGACTAGCGGGAGGGCCGGGTCTTACGAGCAGTACTTC.

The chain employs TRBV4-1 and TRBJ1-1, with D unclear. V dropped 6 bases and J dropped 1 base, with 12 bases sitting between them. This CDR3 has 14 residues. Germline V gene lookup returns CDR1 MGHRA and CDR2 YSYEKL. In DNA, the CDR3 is TGCGCCAGCAGTTACGGAGGAGGGAACACTGAAGCTTTCTTT. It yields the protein CASSYGGGNTEAFF.

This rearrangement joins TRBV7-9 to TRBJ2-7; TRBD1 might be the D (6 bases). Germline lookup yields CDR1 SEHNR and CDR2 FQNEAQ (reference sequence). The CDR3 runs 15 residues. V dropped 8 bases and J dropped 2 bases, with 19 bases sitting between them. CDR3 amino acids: CASGQFRLGAYEQYF. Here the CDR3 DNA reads TGTGCCAGCGGACAGTTCCGTTTGGGGGCCTACGAGCAGTACTTC.

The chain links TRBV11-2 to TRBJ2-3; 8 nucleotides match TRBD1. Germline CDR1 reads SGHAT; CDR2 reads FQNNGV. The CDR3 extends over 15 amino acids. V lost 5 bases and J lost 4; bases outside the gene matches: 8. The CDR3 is CASSTRQGQADTQYF. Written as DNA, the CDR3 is TGTGCCAGCAGCACCCGACAGGGGCAGGCAGATACGCAGTATTTT.

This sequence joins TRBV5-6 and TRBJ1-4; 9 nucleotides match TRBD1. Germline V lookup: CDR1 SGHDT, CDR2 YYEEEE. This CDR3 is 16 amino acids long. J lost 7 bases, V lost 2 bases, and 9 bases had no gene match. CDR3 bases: TGTGCCAGCAGCTTTGACAGGGGGGCCCGGGGTGAAAAACTGTTTTTT. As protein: CASSFDRGARGEKLFF.

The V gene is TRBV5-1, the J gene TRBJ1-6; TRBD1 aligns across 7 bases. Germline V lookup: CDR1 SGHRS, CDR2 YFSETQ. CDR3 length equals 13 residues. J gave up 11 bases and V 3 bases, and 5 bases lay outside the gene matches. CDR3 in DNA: TGCGCCAGCAGCTCATCGACAGGGCCACCCCTCCACTTT. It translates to CASSSSTGPPLHF.

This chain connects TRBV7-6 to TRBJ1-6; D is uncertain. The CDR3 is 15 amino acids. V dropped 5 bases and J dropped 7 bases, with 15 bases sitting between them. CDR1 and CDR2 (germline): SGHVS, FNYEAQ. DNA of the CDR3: TGTGCCAGCAGCGAGTTGACATCGGGGAATTCACCCCTCCACTTT. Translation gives CASSELTSGNSPLHF.

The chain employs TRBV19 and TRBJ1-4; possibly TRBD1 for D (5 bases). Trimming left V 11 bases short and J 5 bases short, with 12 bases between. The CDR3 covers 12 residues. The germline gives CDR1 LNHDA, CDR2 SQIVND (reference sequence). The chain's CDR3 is CAALGGNEKLFF. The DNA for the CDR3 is TGTGCCGCCCTCGGGGGGAATGAAAAACTGTTTTTT.

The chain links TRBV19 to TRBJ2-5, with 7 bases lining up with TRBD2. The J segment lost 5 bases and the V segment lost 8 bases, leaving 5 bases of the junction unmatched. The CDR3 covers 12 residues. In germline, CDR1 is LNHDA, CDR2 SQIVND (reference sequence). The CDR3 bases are TGTGCCAGTTCGGGGGGATCGGAGACCCAGTACTTC. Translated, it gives CASSGGSETQYF. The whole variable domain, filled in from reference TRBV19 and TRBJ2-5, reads DGGITQSPKYLFRKEGQNVTLSCEQNLNHDAMYWYRQDPGQGLRLIYYSQIVNDFQKGDIAEGYSVSREKKESFPLTVTSAQKNPTAFYLCASSGGSETQYFGPGTRLLVL.

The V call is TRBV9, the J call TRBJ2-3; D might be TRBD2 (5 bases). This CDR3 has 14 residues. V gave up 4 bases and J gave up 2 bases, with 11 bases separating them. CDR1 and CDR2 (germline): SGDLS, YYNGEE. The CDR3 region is CASSPRGYTDTQYF. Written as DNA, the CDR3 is TGTGCCAGCAGCCCCCGGGGTTACACAGATACGCAGTATTTT.

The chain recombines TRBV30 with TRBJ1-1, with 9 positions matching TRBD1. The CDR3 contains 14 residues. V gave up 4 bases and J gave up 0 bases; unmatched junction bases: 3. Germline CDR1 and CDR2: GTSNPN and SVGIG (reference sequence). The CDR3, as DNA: TGTGCCTGGACCCGGGACAGGGTGAACACTGAAGCTTTCTTT. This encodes CAWTRDRVNTEAFF.

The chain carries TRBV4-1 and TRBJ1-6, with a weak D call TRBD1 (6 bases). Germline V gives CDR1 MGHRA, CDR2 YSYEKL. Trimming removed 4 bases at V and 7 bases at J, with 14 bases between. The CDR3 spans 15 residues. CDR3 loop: CASSRLTGLNSPLHF. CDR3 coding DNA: TGCGCCAGCAGCCGACTAACAGGGCTGAATTCACCCCTCCACTTT.

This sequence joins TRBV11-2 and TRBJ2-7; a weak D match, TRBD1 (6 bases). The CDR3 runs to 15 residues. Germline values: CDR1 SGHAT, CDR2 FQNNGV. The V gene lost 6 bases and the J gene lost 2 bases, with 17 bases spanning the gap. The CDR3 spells CASRRLDRRPYEQYF. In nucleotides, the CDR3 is TGTGCCAGCAGACGATTAGACAGGAGACCCTACGAGCAGTACTTC.

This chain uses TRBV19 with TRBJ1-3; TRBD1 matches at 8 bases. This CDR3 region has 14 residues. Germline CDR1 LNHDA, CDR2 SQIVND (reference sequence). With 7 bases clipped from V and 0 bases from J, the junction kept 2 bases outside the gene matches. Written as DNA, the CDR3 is TGTGCCAGTAATACAGGGGGCTCTGGAAACACCATATATTTT. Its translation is CASNTGGSGNTIYF. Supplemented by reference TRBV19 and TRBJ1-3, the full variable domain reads DGGITQSPKYLFRKEGQNVTLSCEQNLNHDAMYWYRQDPGQGLRLIYYSQIVNDFQKGDIAEGYSVSREKKESFPLTVTSAQKNPTAFYLCASNTGGSGNTIYFGEGSWLTVV.

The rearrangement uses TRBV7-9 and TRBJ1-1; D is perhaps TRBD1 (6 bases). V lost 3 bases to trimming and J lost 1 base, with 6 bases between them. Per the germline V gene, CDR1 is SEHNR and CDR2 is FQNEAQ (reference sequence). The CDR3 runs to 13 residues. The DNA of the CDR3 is TGTGCCAGCAGCTTGACAGGGAACACTGAAGCTTTCTTT. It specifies CASSLTGNTEAFF.

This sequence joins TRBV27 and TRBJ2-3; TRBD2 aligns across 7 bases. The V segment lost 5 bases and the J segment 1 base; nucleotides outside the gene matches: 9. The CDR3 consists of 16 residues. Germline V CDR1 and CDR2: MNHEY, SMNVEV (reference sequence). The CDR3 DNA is TGTGCCAGCAGTCAAAGGGCGGGAGAGGGCACAGATACGCAGTATTTT. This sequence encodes CASSQRAGEGTDTQYF.

In nucleotides, the CDR3 is TGCGCCAGCAGCCCCCCCCCGTACAATGAGCAGTTCTTC. Translation gives CASSPPPYNEQFF. The V call is TRBV5-1, the J call TRBJ2-1, with no clear D. Trimming removed 4 bases at V and 4 bases at J, with 9 bases between. CDR3 size: 13 residues. Germline CDR1 is SGHRS and CDR2 is YFSETQ.

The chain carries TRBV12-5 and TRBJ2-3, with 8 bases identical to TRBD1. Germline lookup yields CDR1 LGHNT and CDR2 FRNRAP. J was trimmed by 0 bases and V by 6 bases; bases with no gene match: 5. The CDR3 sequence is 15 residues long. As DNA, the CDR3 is TGTGCTAGTGGCCGAGGGACAGGAAGCACAGATACGCAGTATTTT. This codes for CASGRGTGSTDTQYF.

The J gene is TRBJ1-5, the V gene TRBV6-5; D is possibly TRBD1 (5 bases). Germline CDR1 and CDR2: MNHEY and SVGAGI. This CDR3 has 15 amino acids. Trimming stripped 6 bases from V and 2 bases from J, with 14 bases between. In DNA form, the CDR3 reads TGTGCCAGCAGCATTAAATGGGGGGGCAATCAGCCCCAGCATTTT. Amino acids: CASSIKWGGNQPQHF.

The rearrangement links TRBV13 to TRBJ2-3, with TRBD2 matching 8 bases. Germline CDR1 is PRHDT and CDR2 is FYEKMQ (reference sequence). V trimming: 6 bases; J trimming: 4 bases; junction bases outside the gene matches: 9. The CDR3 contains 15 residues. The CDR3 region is CASSPKKAGADTQYF. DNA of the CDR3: TGTGCCAGCAGTCCCAAGAAAGCGGGGGCAGATACGCAGTATTTT.